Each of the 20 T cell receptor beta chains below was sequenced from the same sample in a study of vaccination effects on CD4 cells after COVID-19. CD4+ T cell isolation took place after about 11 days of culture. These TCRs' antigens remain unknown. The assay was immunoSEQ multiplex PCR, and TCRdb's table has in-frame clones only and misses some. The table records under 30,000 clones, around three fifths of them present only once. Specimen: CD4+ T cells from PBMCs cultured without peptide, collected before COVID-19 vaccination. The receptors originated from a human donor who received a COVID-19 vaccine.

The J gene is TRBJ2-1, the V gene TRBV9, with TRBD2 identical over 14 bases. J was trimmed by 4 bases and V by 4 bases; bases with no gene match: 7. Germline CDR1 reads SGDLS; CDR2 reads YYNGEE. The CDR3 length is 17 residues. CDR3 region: CASSTRLAGGGYNEQFF. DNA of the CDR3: TGTGCCAGCAGCACCCGACTAGCGGGAGGGGGGTACAATGAGCAGTTCTTC.

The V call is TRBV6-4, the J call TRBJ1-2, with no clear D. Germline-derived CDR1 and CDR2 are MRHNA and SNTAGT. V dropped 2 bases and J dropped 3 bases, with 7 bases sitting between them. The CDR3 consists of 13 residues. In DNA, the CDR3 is TGTGCCAGCAGTGACGAGGGCGACTATGGCTACACCTTC. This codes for CASSDEGDYGYTF.

The DNA for the CDR3 is TGTGCCAGTAGTATAGCGAACCCGGGGGTGAAGAGGGAGACCCAGTACTTC. Its protein is CASSIANPGVKRETQYF. This chain connects TRBV19 to TRBJ2-5, with D maybe TRBD2 (6 bases). This CDR3 is built from 17 residues. With 1 base removed from V and 5 bases from J, the gap between germline ends came to 20 bases. Germline values: CDR1 LNHDA, CDR2 SQIVND (reference sequence).

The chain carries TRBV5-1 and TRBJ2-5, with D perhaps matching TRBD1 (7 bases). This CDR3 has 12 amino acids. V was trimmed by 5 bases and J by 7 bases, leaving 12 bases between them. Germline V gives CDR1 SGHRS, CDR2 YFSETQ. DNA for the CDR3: TGCGCCAGCAGTTACCAGGGGGGGACCCAGTACTTC. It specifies CASSYQGGTQYF. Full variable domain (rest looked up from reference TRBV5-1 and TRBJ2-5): KAGVTQTPRYLIKTRGQQVTLSCSPISGHRSVSWYQQTPGQGLQFLFEYFSETQRNKGNFPGRFSGRQFSNSRSEMNVSTLELGDSALYLCASSYQGGTQYFGPGTRLLVL.

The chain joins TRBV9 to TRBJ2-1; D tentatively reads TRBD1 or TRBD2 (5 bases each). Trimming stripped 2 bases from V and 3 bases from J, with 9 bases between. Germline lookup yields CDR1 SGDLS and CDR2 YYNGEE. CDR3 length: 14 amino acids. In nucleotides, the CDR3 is TGTGCCAGCAGCGTGGGGGTTCTCTACAATGAGCAGTTCTTC. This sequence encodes CASSVGVLYNEQFF.

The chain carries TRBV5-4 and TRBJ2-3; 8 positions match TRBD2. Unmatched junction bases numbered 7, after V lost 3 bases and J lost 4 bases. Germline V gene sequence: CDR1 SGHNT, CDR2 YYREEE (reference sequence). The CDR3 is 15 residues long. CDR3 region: CASSWGLAGADTQYF. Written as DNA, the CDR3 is TGTGCCAGCAGCTGGGGGCTAGCGGGCGCAGATACGCAGTATTTT.

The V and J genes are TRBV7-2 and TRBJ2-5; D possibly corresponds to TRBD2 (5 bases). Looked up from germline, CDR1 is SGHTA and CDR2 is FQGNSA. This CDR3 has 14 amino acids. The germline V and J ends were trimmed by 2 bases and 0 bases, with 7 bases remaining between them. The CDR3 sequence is CASSLRRDQETQYF. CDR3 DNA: TGTGCCAGCAGCTTACGGCGGGACCAAGAGACCCAGTACTTC.

CDR3: CASSPTGVEYEQYF. In DNA form, the CDR3 reads TGTGCCAGCAGCCCGACAGGGGTTGAGTACGAGCAGTACTTC. The chain has TRBV7-9 and TRBJ2-7; TRBD1 matches at 8 bases. The length of the CDR3 is 14 residues. Trimming at V came to 5 bases and at J to 4 bases, leaving 7 bases not matched to a gene. Germline V gene sequence: CDR1 SEHNR, CDR2 FQNEAQ (reference sequence).

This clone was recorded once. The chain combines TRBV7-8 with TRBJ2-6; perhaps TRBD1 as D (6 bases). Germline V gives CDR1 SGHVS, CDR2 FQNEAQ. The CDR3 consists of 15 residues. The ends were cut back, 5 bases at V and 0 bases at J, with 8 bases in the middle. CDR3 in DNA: TGTGCCAGCAGCACGGACAGCTCTGGGGCCAACGTCCTGACTTTC. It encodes CASSTDSSGANVLTF.

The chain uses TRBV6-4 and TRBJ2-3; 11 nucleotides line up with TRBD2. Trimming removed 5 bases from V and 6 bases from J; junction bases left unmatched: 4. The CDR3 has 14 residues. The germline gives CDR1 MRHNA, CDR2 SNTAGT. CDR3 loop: CASSSASGGDTQYF. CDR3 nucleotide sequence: TGTGCCAGCAGTTCGGCTAGCGGGGGGGATACGCAGTATTTT.

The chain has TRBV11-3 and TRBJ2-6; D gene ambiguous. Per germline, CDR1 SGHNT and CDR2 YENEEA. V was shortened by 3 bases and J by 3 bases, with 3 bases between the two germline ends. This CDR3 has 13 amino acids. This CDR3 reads CASSLSGANVLTF. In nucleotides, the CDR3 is TGTGCCAGCAGCTTGAGTGGGGCCAACGTCCTGACTTTC.

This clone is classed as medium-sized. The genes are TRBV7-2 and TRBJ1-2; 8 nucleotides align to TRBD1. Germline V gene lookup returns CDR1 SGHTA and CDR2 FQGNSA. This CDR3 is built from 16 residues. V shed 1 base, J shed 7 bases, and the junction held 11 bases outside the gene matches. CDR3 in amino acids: CASSLEVLAGGSGYTF. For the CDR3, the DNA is TGTGCCAGCAGCTTAGAGGTCCTGGCAGGGGGCTCTGGCTACACCTTC. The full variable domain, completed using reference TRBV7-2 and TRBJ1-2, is GAGVSQSPSNKVTEKGKDVELRCDPISGHTALYWYRQSLGQGLEFLIYFQGNSAPDKSGLPSDRFSAERTGGSVSTLTIQRTQQEDSAVYLCASSLEVLAGGSGYTFGSGTRLTVV.

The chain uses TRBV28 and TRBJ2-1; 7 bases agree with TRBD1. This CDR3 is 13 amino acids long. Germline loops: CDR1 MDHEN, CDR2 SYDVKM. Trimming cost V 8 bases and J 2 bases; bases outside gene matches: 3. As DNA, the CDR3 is TGTGCCAGCGACAGGGATGCCTACAATGAGCAGTTCTTC. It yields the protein CASDRDAYNEQFF.

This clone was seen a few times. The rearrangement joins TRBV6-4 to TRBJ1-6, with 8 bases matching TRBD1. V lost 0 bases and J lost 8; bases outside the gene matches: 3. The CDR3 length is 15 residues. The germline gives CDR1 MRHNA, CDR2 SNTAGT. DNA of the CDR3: TGTGCCAGCAGTGACTCGACAGGGGTTCATTCACCCCTCCACTTT. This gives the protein CASSDSTGVHSPLHF.

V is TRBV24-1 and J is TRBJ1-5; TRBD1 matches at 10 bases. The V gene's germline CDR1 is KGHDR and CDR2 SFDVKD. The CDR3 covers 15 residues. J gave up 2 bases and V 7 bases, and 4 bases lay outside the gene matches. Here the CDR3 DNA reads TGTGCCACCAGGGGGACAGGGGAAGGCAATCAGCCCCAGCATTTT. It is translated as CATRGTGEGNQPQHF.

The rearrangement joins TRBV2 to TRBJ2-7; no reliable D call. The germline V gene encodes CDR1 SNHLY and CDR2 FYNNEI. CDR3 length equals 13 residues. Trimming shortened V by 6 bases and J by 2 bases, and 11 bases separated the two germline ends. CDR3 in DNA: TGTGCCAGCAGCGATCTAGAGGCCTACGAGCAGTACTTC. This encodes CASSDLEAYEQYF.

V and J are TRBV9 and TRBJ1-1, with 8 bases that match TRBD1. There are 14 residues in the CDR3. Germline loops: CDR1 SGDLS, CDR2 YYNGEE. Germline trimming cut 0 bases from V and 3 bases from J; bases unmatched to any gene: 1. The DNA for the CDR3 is TGTGCCAGCAGCGTAGACAGGGGGGACACTGAAGCTTTCTTT. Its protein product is CASSVDRGDTEAFF.

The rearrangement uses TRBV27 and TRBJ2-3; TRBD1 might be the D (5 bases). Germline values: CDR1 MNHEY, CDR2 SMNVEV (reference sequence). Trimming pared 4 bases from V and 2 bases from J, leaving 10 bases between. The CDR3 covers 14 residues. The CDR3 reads CASSWGPHTDTQYF. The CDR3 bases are TGTGCCAGCAGTTGGGGCCCCCACACAGATACGCAGTATTTT.

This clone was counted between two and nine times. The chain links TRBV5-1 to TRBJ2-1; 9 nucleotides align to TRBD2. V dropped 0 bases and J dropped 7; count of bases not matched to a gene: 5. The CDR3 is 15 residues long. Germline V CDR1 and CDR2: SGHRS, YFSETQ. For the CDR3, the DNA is TGCGCCAGCAGCTTGGTAGCGGGAGTCGAAAATGAGCAGTTCTTC. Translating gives CASSLVAGVENEQFF.

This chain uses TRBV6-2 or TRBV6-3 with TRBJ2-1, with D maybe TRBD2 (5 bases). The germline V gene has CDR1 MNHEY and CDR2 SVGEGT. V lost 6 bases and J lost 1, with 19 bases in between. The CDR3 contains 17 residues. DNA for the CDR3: TGTGCCAGCAGCCCCAATTGGTGGGCGGGTTCCTACAATGAGCAGTTCTTC. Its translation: CASSPNWWAGSYNEQFF.